This T cell receptor beta chain was profiled in a study of vaccination and CD4 T cells after COVID-19. The germline CDR1 and CDR2 sequences are LNHNV and YYDKDF (reference sequence). Trimming at V came to 3 bases and at J to 4 bases, leaving 3 bases not matched to a gene. CDR3 length: 14 residues. Cultured CD4+ T cells had their DNA profiled by the Oncomine TCR Beta short-read assay. TCRdb processed the PCR reads anew with MiXCR; each CDR3 protein has one entry. This repertoire shows some 15,000 distinct CDR3 sequences, 52% found once; its top ten account for approximately 7.2%. Treatment here: roughly 11-day PBMC culture with coronavirus spike peptide pools or control peptides (ViraFEST assay). Using peptide pools, antigen-specific T cells were expanded in ViraFEST before TCRs were sequenced. This clonotype is termed medium-sized. Antigen specificity is unknown.

This sequence originates from a human donor who had recovered from COVID-19. J is TRBJ1-5 and V is TRBV15; 7 positions agree with TRBD1. The sample taken for sequencing was CD4+ T cells from blood, cultured in vitro. The chain's CDR3 is CATSSDRVNQPQHF. The CDR3, as DNA: TGTGCCACCAGCAGCGACAGGGTAAATCAGCCCCAGCATTTT.